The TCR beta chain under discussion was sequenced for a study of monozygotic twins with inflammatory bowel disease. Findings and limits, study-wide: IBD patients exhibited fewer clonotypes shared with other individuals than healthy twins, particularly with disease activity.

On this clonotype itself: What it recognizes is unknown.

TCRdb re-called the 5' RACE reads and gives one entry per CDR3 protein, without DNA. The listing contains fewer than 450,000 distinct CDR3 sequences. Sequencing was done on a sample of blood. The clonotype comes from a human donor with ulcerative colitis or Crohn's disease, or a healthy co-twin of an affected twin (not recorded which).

The CDR3 loop is CASSPPGQGRYEQYF. The chain employs TRBV18 and TRBJ2-7; TCRdb calls TRBD1, which cannot be checked without DNA. Germline CDR1 reads KGHSH; CDR2 reads LQKENI. The CDR3 is made up of 15 amino acids.